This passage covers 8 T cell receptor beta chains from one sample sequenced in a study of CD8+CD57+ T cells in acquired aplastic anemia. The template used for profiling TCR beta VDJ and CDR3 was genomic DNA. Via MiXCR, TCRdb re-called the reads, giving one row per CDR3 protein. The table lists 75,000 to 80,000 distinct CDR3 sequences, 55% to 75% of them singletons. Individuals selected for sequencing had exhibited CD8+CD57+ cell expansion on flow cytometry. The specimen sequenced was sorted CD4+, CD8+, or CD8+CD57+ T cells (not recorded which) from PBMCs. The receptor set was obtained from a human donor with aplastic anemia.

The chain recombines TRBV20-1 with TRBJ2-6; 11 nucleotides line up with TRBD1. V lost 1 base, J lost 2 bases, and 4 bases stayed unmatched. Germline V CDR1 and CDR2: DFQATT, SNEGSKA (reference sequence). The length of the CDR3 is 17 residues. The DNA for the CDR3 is TGCAGTGCTAGAGGGACAGGGGGCTATGCTGGGGCCAACGTCCTGACTTTC. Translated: CSARGTGGYAGANVLTF.

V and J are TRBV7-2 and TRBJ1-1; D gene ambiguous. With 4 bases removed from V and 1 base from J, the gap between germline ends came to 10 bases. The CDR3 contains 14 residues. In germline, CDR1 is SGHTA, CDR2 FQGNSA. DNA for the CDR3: TGTGCCAGCAGCTGGGAACCGTCGAACACTGAAGCTTTCTTT. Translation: CASSWEPSNTEAFF.

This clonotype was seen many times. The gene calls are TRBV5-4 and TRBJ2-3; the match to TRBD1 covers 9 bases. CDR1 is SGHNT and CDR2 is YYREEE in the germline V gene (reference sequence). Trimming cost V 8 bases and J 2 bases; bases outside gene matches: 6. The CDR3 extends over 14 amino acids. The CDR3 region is CASTTGGLTDTQYF. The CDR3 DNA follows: TGTGCCAGTACGACAGGGGGACTCACAGATACGCAGTATTTT.

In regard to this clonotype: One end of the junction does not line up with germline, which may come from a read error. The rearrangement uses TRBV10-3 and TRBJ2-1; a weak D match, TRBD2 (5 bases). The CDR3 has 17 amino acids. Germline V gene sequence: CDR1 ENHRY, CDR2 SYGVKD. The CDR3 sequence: CAISGERIARSYNEQFF. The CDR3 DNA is TGTGCCATCAGTGGAGAGAGGATAGCGAGGTCCTACAACGAGCAGTTCTTC.

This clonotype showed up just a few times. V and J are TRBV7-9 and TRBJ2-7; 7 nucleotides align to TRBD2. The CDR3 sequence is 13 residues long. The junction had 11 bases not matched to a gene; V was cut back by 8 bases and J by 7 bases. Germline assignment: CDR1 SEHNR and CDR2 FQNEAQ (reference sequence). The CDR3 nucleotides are TGTGCCAGCGAGGCGGGAGAGTCTGGTGAGCAGTACTTC. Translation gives CASEAGESGEQYF.

CDR3 coding DNA: TGTGCCACCAGCGGCTTGACTAGCGGGATGACTGGGGCCAACGTCCTGACTTTC. Protein sequence: CATSGLTSGMTGANVLTF. The chain recombines TRBV15 with TRBJ2-6; 11 positions match TRBD2. The CDR3 runs to 18 residues. Trimming took 5 bases from V and 2 from J; bases not matched to a gene: 8. The germline V gene encodes CDR1 LNHNV and CDR2 YYDKDF (reference sequence).

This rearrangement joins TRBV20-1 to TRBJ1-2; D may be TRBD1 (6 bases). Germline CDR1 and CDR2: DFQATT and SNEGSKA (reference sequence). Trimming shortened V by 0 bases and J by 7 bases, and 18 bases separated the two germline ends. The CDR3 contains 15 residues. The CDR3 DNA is TGCAGTGCTAGAGATGTGGGGGGCGCGAGTTCTGGCTACACCTTC. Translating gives CSARDVGGASSGYTF.

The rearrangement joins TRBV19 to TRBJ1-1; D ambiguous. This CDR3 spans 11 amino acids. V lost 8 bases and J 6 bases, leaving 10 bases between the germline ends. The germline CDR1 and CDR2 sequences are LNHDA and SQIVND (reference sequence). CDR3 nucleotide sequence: TGTGCCAGTGGATTATACCCTGAAGCTTTCTTT. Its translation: CASGLYPEAFF.